The clone carrying this T cell receptor (beta chain) was detected a few times. Its antigen is not identified. The data were obtained in a study of beta chain features in type 1 diabetes. General observations from the study: VDJ junctions sequenced from type 1 diabetes patients showed fewer insertions and more deletions.

The CDR3 loop spans 15 amino acids. The germline V gene encodes CDR1 SEHNR and CDR2 FQNEAQ (reference sequence). The V end lost 5 bases, the J end lost 4 bases, and 17 bases lay between the germline ends. What was sequenced were expressed TCRB transcripts, since all of the isolated RNA had been reverse transcribed. TCRdb's copy holds only in-frame clones and misses some; the assay was immunoSEQ multiplex PCR. The repertoire holds 130,000 to 150,000 clones, 10% seen once, with 1% to 1.5% in the top ten. Central memory, naive, regulatory and stem cell-like memory CD4+ cells were sorted by CD45RO/CCR7/CD25/CD127/CD95/CD27. Sorted cells reached over 95% purity in every population.

The sequenced sample was naive CD4+ T cells from blood. This receptor was obtained from a young man in good health. The V and J genes are TRBV7-9 and TRBJ1-1; possible D gene TRBD1, 5 bases. Here the CDR3 reads CASSPTGAGITEAFF. The CDR3 nucleotides read TGTGCCAGCAGCCCCACGGGTGCAGGGATCACTGAAGCTTTCTTT.